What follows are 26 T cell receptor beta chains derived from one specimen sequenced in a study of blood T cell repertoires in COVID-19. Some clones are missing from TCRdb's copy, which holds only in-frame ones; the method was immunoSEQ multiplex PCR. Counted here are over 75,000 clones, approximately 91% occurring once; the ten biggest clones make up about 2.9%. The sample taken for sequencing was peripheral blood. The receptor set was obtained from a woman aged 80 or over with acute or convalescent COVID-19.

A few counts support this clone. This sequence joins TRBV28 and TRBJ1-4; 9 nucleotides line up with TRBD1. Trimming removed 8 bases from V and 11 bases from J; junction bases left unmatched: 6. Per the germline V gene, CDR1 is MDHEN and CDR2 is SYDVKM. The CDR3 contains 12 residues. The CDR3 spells CASFGTGSKLFF. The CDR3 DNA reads TGTGCCAGCTTTGGGACAGGGTCGAAACTGTTTTTT. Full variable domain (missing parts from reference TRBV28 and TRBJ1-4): DVKVTQSSRYLVKRTGEKVFLECVQDMDHENMFWYRQDPGLGLRLIYFSYDVKMKEKGDIPEGYSVSREKKERFSLILESASTNQTSMYLCASFGTGSKLFFGSGTQLSVL.

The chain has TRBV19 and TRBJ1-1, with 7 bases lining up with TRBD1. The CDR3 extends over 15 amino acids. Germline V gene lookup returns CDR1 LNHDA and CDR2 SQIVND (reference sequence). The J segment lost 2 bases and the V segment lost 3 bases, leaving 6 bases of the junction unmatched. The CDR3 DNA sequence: TGTGCCAGTAGTATTTGGACAGGAGACAACACTGAAGCTTTCTTT. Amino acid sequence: CASSIWTGDNTEAFF.

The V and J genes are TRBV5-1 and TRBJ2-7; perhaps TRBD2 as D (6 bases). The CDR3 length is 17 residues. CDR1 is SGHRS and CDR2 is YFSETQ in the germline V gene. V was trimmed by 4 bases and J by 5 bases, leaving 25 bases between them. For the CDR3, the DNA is TGCGCCAGCAGCCCCCTGGGAGGAATCCAGATTATGCACGAGCAGTACTTC. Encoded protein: CASSPLGGIQIMHEQYF.

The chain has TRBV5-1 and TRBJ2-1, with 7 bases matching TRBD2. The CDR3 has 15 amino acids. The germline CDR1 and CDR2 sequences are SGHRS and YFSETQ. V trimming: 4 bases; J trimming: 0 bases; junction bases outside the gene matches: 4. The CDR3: CASSPGLFSYNEQFF. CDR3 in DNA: TGCGCCAGCAGCCCGGGACTATTCTCCTACAATGAGCAGTTCTTC.

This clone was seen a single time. The CDR3 DNA is TGTGCCAGCAGCGTAGATCGGACAGGTGGGAACTATGGCTACACCTTC. It yields the protein CASSVDRTGGNYGYTF. This sequence joins TRBV9 and TRBJ1-2, with TRBD1 matching over 7 bases. V shed 0 bases and J 2 bases; nucleotides not matched to a gene: 7. The germline V gene encodes CDR1 SGDLS and CDR2 YYNGEE. The CDR3 has 16 residues. Filled out from reference TRBV9 and TRBJ1-2, the complete variable domain reads DSGVTQTPKHLITATGQRVTLRCSPRSGDLSVYWYQQSLDQGLQFLIQYYNGEERAKGNILERFSAQQFPDLHSELNLSSLELGDSALYFCASSVDRTGGNYGYTFGSGTRLTVV.

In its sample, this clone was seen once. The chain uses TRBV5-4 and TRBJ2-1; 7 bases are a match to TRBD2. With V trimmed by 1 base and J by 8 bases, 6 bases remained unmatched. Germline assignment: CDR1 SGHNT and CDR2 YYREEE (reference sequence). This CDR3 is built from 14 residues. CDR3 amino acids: CASSLTGGSDEQFF. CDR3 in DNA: TGTGCCAGCAGCTTGACTGGCGGGAGTGATGAGCAGTTCTTC. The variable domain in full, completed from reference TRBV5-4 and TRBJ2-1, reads ETGVTQSPTHLIKTRGQQVTLRCSSQSGHNTVSWYQQALGQGPQFIFQYYREEENGRGNFPPRFSGLQFPNYSSELNVNALELDDSALYLCASSLTGGSDEQFFGPGTRLTVL.

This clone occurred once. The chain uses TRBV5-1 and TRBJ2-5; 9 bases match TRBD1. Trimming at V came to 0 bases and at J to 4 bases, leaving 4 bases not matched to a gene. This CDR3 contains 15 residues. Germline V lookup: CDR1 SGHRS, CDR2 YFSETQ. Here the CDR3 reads CASSLVGTGRETQYF. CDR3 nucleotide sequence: TGCGCCAGCAGCTTGGTGGGGACAGGGAGAGAGACCCAGTACTTC. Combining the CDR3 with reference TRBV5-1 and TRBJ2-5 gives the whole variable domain KAGVTQTPRYLIKTRGQQVTLSCSPISGHRSVSWYQQTPGQGLQFLFEYFSETQRNKGNFPGRFSGRQFSNSRSEMNVSTLELGDSALYLCASSLVGTGRETQYFGPGTRLLVL.

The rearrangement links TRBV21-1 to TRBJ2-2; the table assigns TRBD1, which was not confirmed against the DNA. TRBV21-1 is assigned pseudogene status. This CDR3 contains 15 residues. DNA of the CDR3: TGTGCCAGCAGCACTTGGACACCCGGACCCGGGGAGCTGTTTTTT. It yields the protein CASSTWTPGPGELFF.

In nucleotides, the CDR3 is TGTGCCAGCAGCTCACAGGGGGGCAGTTCACCCCTCCACTTT. Translation: CASSSQGGSSPLHF. The gene calls are TRBV7-2 and TRBJ1-6, with TRBD1 matching 8 bases. The CDR3 loop spans 14 amino acids. The J segment lost 9 bases and the V segment lost 4 bases, leaving 5 bases of the junction unmatched. Looked up from germline, CDR1 is SGHTA and CDR2 is FQGNSA.

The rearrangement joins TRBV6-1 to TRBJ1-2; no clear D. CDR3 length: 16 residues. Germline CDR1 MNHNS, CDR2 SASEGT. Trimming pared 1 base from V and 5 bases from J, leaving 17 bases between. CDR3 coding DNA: TGTGCCAGCAGTGAAGGTATGACAAGGTATCGATATGGCTACACCTTC. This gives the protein CASSEGMTRYRYGYTF.

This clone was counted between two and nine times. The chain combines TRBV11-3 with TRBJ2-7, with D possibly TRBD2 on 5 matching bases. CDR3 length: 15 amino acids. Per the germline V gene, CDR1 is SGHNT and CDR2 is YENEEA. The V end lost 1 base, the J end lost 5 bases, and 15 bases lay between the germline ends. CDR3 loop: CASSLGPPGSHEQYF. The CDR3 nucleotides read TGTGCCAGCAGCTTAGGCCCTCCGGGGTCCCACGAGCAGTACTTC.

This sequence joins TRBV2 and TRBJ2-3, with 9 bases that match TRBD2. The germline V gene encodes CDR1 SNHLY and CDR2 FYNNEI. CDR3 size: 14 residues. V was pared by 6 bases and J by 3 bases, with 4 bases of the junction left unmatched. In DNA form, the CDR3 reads TGTGCCAGCAGGCAAGCGGGAGGAACAGATACGCAGTATTTT. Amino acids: CASRQAGGTDTQYF.

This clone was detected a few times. The CDR3 coding sequence is TGTGCCAGCAGTCTACTGACAGGGGTTGGCAATCAGCCCCAGCATTTT. Encoded protein: CASSLLTGVGNQPQHF. The rearrangement joins TRBV27 to TRBJ1-5; 8 positions agree with TRBD1. Germline CDR1 MNHEY, CDR2 SMNVEV (reference sequence). This CDR3 is 16 amino acids long. The junction had 8 bases not matched to a gene; V was cut back by 5 bases and J by 2 bases.

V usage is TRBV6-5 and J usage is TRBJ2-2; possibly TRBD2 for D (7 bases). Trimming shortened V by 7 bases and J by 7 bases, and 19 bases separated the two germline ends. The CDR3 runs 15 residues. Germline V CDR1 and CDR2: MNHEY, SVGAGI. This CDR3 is CASIPEGGRSGELFF. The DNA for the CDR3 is TGTGCCAGCATCCCCGAGGGGGGGCGGAGCGGGGAGCTGTTTTTT.

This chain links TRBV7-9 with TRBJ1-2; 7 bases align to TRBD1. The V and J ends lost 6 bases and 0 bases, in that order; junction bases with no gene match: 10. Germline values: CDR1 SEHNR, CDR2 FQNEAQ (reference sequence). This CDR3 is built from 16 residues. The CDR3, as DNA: TGTGCCAGCAGTCGAACGGGACAGTTAACTAACTATGGCTACACCTTC. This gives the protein CASSRTGQLTNYGYTF.

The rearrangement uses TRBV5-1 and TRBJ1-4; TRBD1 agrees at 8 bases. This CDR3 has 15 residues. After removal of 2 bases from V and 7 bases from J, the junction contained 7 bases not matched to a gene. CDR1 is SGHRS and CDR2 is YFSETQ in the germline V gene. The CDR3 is CASSLNQGASEKLFF. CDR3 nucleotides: TGCGCCAGCAGCTTAAACCAGGGGGCATCTGAAAAACTGTTTTTT.

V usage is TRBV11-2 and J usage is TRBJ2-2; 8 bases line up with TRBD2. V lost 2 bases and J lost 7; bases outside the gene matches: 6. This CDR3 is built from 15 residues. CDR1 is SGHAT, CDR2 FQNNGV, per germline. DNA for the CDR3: TGTGCCAGCAGCTTATTCGGGGGGGCCGTCGGGGAGCTGTTTTTT. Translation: CASSLFGGAVGELFF. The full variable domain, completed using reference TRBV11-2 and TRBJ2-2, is EAGVAQSPRYKIIEKRQSVAFWCNPISGHATLYWYQQILGQGPKLLIQFQNNGVVDDSQLPKDRFSAERLKGVDSTLKIQPAKLEDSAVYLCASSLFGGAVGELFFGEGSRLTVL.

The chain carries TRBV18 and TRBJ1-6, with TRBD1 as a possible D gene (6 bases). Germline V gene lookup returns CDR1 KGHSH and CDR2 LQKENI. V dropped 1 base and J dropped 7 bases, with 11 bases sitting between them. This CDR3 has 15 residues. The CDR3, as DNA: TGTGCCAGCTCACCACGACAGGTGGGGAATTCACCCCTCCACTTT. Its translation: CASSPRQVGNSPLHF.

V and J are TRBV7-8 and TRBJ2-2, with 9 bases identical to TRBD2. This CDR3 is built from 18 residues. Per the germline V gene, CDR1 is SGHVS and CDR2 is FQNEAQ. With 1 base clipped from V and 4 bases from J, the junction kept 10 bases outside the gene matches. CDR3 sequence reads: CASSLEARLAGTTGELFF. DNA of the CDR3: TGTGCCAGCAGCTTAGAAGCCCGGCTAGCGGGGACCACCGGGGAGCTGTTTTTT.

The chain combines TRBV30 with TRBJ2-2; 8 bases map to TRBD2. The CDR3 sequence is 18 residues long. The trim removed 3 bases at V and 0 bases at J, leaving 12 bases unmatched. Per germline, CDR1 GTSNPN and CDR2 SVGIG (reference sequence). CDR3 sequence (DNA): TGTGCCTGGAGATCCGGAAGGCGGGGGGCTACGAACACCGGGGAGCTGTTTTTT. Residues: CAWRSGRRGATNTGELFF.

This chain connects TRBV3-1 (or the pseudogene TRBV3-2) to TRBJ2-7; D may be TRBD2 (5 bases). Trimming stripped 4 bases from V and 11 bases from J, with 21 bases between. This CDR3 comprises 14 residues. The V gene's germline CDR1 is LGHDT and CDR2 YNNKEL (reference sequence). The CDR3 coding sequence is TGTGCCAGCAGCCCCTCCACCTCGGCGGGTGGGGAGTACTTC. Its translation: CASSPSTSAGGEYF.

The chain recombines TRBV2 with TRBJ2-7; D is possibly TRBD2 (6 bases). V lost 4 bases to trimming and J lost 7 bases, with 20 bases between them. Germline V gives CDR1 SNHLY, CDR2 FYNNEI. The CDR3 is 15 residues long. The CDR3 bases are TGTGCCAGCAGTGTGGAAGGAGGGAAGAGGGGAGAGCAGTACTTC. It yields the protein CASSVEGGKRGEQYF.

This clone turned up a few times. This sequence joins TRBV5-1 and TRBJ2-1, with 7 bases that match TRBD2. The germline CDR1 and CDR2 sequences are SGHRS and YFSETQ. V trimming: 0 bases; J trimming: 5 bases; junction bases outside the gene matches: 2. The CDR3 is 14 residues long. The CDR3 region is CASSLGTSNNEQFF. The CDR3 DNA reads TGCGCCAGCAGCTTGGGGACTAGTAACAATGAGCAGTTCTTC.

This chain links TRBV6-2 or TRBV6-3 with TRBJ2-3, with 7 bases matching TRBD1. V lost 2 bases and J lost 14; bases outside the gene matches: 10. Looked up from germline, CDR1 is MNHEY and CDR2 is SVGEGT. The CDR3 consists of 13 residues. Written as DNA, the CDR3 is TGTGCCAGCAGTTACCAAAACAGGGGCCCCGGGTATTTT. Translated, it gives CASSYQNRGPGYF.

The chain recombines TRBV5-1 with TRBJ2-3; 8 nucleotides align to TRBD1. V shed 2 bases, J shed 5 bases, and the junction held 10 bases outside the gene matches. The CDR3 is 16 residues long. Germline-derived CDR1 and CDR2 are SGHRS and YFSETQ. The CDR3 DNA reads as TGCGCCAGCAGCTTAGCCCCAGGGGGCGCGGGAGATACGCAGTATTTT. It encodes CASSLAPGGAGDTQYF.

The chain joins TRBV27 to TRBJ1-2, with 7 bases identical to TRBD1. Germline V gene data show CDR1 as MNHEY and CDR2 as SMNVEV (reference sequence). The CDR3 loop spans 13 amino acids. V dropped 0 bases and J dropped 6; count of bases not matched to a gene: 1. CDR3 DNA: TGTGCCAGCAGTTTATCAGGGGGCAATGGCTACACCTTC. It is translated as CASSLSGGNGYTF.